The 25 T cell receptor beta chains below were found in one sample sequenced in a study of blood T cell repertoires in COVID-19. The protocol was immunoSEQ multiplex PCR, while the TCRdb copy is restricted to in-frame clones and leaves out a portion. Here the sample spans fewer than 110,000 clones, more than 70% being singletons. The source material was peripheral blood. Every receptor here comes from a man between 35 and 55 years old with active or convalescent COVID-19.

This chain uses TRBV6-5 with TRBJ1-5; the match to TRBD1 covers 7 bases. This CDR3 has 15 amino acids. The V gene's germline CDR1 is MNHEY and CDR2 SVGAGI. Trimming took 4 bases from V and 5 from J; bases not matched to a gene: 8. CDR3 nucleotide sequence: TGTGCCAGCAGTTCGGGAAATCAGGGGGATCAGCCCCAGCATTTT. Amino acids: CASSSGNQGDQPQHF.

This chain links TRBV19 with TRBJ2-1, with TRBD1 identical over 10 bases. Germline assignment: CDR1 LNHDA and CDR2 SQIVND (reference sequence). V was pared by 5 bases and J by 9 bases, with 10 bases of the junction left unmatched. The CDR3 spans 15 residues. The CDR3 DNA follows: TGTGCCAGTAGTCCCCGGGACAGGGGTAGTCTTGAGCAGTTCTTC. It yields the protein CASSPRDRGSLEQFF.

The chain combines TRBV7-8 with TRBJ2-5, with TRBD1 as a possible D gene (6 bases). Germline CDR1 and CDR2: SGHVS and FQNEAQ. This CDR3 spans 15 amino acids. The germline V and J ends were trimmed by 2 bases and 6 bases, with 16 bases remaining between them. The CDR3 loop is CASSLNRVSAKTQYF. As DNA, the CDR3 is TGTGCCAGCAGCTTAAACAGGGTCTCGGCTAAGACCCAGTACTTC.

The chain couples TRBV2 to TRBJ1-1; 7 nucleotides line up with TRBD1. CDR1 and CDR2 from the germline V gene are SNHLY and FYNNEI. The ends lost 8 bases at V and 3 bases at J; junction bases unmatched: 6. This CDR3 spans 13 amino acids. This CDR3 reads CASAGTAYTEAFF. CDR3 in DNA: TGTGCCAGCGCTGGGACAGCTTACACTGAAGCTTTCTTT.

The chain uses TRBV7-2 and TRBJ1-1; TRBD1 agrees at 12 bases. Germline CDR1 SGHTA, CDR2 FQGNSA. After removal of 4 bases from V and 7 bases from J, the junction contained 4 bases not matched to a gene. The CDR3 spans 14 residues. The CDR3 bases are TGTGCCAGCAGCTCGGGACAGGGGGCGCGTGAAGCTTTCTTT. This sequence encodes CASSSGQGAREAFF.

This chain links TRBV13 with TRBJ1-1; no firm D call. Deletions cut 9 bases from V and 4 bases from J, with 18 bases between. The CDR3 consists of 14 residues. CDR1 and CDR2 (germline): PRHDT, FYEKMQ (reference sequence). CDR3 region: CASRVAGFGTEAFF. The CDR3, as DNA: TGTGCCAGTCGGGTTGCGGGGTTCGGCACTGAAGCTTTCTTT.

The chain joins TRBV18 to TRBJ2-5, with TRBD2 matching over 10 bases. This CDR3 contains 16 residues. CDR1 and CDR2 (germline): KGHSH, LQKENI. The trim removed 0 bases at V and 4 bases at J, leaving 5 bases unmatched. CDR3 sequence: CASSPPASGRGETQYF. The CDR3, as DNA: TGTGCCAGCTCACCACCCGCTAGCGGGAGAGGAGAGACCCAGTACTTC.

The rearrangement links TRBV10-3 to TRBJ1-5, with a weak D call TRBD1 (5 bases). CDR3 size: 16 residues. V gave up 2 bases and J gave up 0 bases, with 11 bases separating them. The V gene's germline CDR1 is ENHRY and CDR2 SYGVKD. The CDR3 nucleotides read TGTGCCATCAGTGAGCCCCAGGGTTATAGCAATCAGCCCCAGCATTTT. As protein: CAISEPQGYSNQPQHF.

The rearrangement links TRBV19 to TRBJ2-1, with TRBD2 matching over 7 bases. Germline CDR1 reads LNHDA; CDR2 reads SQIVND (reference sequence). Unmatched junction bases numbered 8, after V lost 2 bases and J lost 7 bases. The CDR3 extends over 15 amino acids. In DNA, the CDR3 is TGTGCCAGTAGTATATCCGCGGGAGTGGGGAATGAGCAGTTCTTC. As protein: CASSISAGVGNEQFF.

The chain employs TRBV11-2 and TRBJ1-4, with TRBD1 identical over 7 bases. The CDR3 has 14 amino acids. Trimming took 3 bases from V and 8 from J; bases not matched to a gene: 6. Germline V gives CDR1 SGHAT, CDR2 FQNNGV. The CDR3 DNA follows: TGTGCCAGCAGCTTCACTGCAGGGGGGGAAAAACTGTTTTTT. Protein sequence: CASSFTAGGEKLFF.

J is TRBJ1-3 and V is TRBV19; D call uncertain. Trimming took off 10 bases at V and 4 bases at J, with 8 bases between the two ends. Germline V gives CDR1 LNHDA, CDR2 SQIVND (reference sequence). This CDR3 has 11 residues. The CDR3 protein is CATITGNTIYF. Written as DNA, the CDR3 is TGTGCCACCATCACAGGAAACACCATATATTTT. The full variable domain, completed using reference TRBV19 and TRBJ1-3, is DGGITQSPKYLFRKEGQNVTLSCEQNLNHDAMYWYRQDPGQGLRLIYYSQIVNDFQKGDIAEGYSVSREKKESFPLTVTSAQKNPTAFYLCATITGNTIYFGEGSWLTVV.

The chain's CDR3 is CASSLVIDSPLHF. CDR3 in DNA: TGTGCCAGCAGCTTAGTGATAGATTCACCCCTCCACTTT. The chain recombines TRBV7-3 with TRBJ1-6; no clear D gene. Germline CDR1 and CDR2: SGHTA and FQGTGA. The CDR3 is 13 residues long. V was shortened by 2 bases and J by 8 bases, with 7 bases between the two germline ends.

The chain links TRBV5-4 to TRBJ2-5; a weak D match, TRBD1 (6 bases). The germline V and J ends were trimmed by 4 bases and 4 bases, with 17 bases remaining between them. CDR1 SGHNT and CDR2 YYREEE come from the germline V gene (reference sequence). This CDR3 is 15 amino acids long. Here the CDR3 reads CASSPRPGHRETQYF. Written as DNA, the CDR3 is TGTGCCAGCAGCCCACGGCCGGGACATAGAGAGACCCAGTACTTC.

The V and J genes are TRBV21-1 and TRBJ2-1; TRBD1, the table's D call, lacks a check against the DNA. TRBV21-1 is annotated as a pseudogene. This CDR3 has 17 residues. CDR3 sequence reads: CASSKGLWQGAYNEQFF. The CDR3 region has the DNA TGTGCCAGCAGCAAAGGGTTGTGGCAGGGTGCCTACAATGAGCAGTTCTTC.

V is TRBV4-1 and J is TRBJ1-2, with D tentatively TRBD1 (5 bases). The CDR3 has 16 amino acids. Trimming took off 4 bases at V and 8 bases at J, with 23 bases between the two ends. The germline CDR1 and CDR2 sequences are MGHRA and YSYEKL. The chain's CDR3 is CASSRTLWAGLGGYTF. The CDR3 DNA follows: TGCGCCAGCAGCCGGACACTGTGGGCCGGCCTAGGCGGCTACACCTTC.

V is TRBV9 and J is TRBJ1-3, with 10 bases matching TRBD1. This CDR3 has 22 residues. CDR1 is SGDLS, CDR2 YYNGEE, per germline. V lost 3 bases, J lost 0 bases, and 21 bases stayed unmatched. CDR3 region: CASSARQAGGQGSSDSGNTIYF. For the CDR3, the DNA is TGTGCCAGCAGCGCGAGACAGGCAGGGGGACAGGGGTCCTCTGACTCTGGAAACACCATATATTTT.

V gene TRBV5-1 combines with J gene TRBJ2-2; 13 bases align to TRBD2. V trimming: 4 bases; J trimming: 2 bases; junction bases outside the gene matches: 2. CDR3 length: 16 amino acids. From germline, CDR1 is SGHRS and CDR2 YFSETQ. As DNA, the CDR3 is TGCGCCAGCAGCGCGGGACTAGCGGGAAACACCGGGGAGCTGTTTTTT. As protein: CASSAGLAGNTGELFF.

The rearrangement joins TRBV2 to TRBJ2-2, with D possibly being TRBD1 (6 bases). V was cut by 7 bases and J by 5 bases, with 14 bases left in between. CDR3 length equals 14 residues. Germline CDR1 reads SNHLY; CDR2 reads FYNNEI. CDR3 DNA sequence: TGTGCCAGCATCGACAGGCTAAGAACCGGGGAGCTGTTTTTT. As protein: CASIDRLRTGELFF.

The CDR3 region has the DNA TGTGCCAGCAGTTCCGGAGCGAAAAACATTCAGTACTTC. This gives the protein CASSSGAKNIQYF. This rearrangement joins TRBV12-3 or TRBV12-4 to TRBJ2-4, with D unresolved. The germline V and J ends were trimmed by 4 bases and 4 bases, with 8 bases remaining between them. The CDR3 totals 13 residues.

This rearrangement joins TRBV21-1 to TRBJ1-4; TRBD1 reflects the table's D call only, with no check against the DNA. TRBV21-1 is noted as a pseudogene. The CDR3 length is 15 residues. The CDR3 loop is CASSRRGPRYEKLFF. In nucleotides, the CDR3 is TGTGCCAGCAGTCGAAGGGGGCCTCGATATGAAAAACTGTTTTTT.

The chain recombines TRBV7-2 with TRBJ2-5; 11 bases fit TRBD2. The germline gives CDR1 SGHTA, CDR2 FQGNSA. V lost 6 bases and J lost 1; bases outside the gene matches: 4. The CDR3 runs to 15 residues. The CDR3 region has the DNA TGTGCCAGCAGGTGGACTAGCGGGTCCCAAGAGACCCAGTACTTC. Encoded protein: CASRWTSGSQETQYF.

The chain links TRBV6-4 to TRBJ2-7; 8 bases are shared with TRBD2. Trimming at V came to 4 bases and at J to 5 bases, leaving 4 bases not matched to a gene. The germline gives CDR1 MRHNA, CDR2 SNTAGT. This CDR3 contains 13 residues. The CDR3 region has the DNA TGTGCCAGCAGTGTCCTAGCGGGTGACGAGCAGTACTTC. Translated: CASSVLAGDEQYF.

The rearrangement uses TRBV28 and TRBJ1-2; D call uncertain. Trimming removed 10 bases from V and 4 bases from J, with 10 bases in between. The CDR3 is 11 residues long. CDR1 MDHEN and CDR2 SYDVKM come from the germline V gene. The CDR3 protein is CATGGIYGYTF. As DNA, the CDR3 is TGTGCCACAGGTGGCATCTATGGCTACACCTTC.

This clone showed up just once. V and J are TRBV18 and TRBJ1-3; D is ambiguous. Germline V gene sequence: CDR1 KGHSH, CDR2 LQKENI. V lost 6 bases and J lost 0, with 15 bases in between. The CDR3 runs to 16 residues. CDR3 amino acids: CASSAPSLFSGNTIYF. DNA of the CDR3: TGTGCCAGCTCTGCACCATCTCTATTCTCTGGAAACACCATATATTTT.

In nucleotides, the CDR3 is TGTGCCAGCTCCCGGGGGGTCCTGAATGAGCAGTTCTTC. This translates into CASSRGVLNEQFF. This chain uses TRBV7-3 with TRBJ2-1, with 7 bases identical to TRBD2. CDR3 length: 13 residues. With 8 bases clipped from V and 7 bases from J, the junction kept 8 bases outside the gene matches. Germline V gives CDR1 SGHTA, CDR2 FQGTGA.